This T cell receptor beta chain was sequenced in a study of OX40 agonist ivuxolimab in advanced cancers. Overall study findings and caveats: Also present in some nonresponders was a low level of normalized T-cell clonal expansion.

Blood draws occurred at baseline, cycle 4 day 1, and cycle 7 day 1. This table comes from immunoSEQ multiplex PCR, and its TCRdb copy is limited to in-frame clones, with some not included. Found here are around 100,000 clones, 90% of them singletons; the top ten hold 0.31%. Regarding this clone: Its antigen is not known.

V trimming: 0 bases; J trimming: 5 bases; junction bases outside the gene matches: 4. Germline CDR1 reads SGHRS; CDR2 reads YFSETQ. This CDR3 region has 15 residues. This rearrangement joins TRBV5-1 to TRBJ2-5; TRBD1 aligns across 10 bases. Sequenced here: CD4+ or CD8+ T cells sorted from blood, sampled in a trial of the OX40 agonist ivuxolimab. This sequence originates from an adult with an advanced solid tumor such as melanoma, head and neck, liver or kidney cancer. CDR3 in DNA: TGCGCCAGCAGCTTGGGGGACAGGGGCGGGGAGACCCAGTACTTC. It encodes CASSLGDRGGETQYF.